A selection of T cell receptor beta chains follows, all from one sample in a study of T-cell memory formation after mild COVID-19. From the 5' RACE reads, TCRdb called clonotypes with MiXCR, one entry per CDR3 protein. Here the sample spans about 240,000 distinct CDR3 sequences, 9.4% being singletons. What was sequenced was PBMCs or a T cell subset sorted from them (not recorded which). These receptor sequences come from a man aged 18 to 29 who had mild COVID-19 (a few samples of this study predate the infection). Cell type and time point are not known. CDR3s include the opening cysteine and the closing phenylalanine or tryptophan. D genes are given only for firm matches. Size tells how often a clone was seen (once, few, many) or the class of an expanded clone, and some rows leave it out.

CATSGGEVTQYF TGTGCCACTTCCGGGGGGGAAGTGACCCAGTACTTC TRBV7-2 TRBD2 few TRBJ2-5
CASSGGRGEPYEQYF TGTGCCAGCAGCGGTGGGCGGGGGGAACCCTACGAGCAGTACTTC TRBV11-2 TRBD2 few TRBJ2-7
CSARDLFGTGHTGELFF TGCAGTGCTAGAGATCTATTTGGGACAGGGCACACCGGGGAGCTGTTTTTT TRBV20-1 TRBD1 few TRBJ2-2
CASRLRSGTTDTQYF TGTGCAAGTCGCTTAAGGTCGGGGACCACAGATACGCAGTATTTT TRBV12-2 . . TRBJ2-3
CASSFLGQGLETQYF TGTGCCAGCAGCTTCTTAGGACAGGGGCTGGAGACCCAGTACTTC TRBV7-2 TRBD1 many TRBJ2-5
CATSRAGGSYNEQFF TGTGCCACCAGCAGAGCGGGGGGCTCCTACAATGAGCAGTTCTTC TRBV15 TRBD2 . TRBJ2-1
CASSLGHRVYGYTF TGTGCCAGCAGCTTGGGGCATCGGGTGTATGGCTACACCTTC TRBV5-5 . . TRBJ1-2
CASSFAGGASGELFF TGTGCCAGCAGCTTTGCCGGGGGGGCTTCCGGGGAGCTGTTTTTT TRBV11-1 TRBD2 few TRBJ2-2
CASSYHFWTAENTEAFF TGTGCCAGCAGTTACCATTTTTGGACAGCGGAGAACACTGAAGCTTTCTTT TRBV6-2/TRBV6-3 . . TRBJ1-1
CASSLGSHQETQYF TGTGCCAGCAGCTTAGGAAGCCACCAAGAGACCCAGTACTTC TRBV7-9 . . TRBJ2-5
CAGQRRAGELFF TGTGCCGGCCAGCGGCGGGCCGGGGAGCTGTTTTTT TRBV6-2/TRBV6-3 . . TRBJ2-2
CASSPLGAPETQYF TGCGCCAGCAGCCCCCTGGGGGCTCCTGAGACCCAGTACTTC TRBV5-1 . few TRBJ2-5
CASSSRGTGEKLFF TGTGCCAGTAGTTCGCGGGGGACCGGTGAAAAACTGTTTTTT TRBV19 . few TRBJ1-4
CASSPTGTGSYEQYF TGTGCCAGCTCACCGACAGGGACTGGTTCCTACGAGCAGTACTTC TRBV18 . . TRBJ2-7
CASSLGTGDSNQPQHF TGTGCCAGCAGTTTGGGGACAGGGGATAGCAATCAGCCCCAGCATTTT TRBV12-3/TRBV12-4 TRBD1 . TRBJ1-5
CASSQTGGFYNEQFF TGTGCCAGCAGCCAGACGGGGGGGTTCTACAATGAGCAGTTCTTC TRBV7-2 TRBD2 many TRBJ2-1
CASSDSGGGTEAFF TGTGCCAGCAGCGACTCGGGGGGAGGAACTGAAGCTTTCTTT TRBV7-9 . . TRBJ1-1
CASSLKGNTEAFF TGTGCCAGCAGTTTAAAGGGGAACACTGAAGCTTTCTTT TRBV12-3/TRBV12-4 . few TRBJ1-1
CSVEERAVAGQGAKDTQYF TGCAGCGTTGAAGAAAGAGCTGTAGCGGGACAGGGGGCGAAGGATACGCAGTATTTT TRBV29-1 TRBD1 . TRBJ2-3
CASSLLGGKETQYF TGTGCCAGCAGCCTCCTTGGGGGGAAGGAGACCCAGTACTTC TRBV5-6 . many TRBJ2-5